The T cell receptor beta chain under discussion was sequenced for a study of early T cells in non-severe SARS-CoV-2 infection. Study at large: Sequencing was performed on bulk RNA from unsorted whole blood, leaving chains unpaired.

Individual cDNA molecules received unique molecular identifiers during library preparation. TCRdb fed the 5' RACE reads into MiXCR, producing one record per CDR3 protein. In the table there are roughly 100,000 distinct CDR3 sequences, around 13% of which are singletons. CDR3 length: 15 amino acids. V was clipped by 0 bases and J by 13 bases, with 18 bases between them. CDR1 LGHDT and CDR2 YNNKEL come from the germline V gene (reference sequence). Study-level findings and limits: Database matching using VDJdb favored anti-spike CD8 responses, with private and CD4 specificities left missing.

Notes on this clonotype: No antigen is known for it.

Sequences were obtained from whole blood. The sequence was collected from an adult who was a healthcare worker with PCR-confirmed SARS-CoV-2 infection or an uninfected control (not recorded which). The V call is TRBV3-1, the J call TRBJ1-4; TRBD1 might be the D (6 bases). The CDR3 DNA reads as TGTGCCAGCAGCCAAGACGGACAGACCGAGAGGGGACTGTTTTTT. Protein sequence: CASSQDGQTERGLFF.